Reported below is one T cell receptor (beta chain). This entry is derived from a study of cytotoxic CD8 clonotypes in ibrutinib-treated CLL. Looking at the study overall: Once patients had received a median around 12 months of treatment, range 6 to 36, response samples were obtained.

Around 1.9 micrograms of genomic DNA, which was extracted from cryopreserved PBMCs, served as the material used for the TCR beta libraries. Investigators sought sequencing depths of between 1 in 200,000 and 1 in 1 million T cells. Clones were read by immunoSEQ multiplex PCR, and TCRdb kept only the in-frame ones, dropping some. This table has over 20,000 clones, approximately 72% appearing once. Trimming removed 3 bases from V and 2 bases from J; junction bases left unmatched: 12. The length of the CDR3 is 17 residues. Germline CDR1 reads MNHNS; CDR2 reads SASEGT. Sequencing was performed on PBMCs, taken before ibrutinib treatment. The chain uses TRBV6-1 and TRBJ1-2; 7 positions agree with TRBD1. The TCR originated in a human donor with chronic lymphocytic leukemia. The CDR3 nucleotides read TGTGCCAGCAGTGACGCCTCAAGTAGGGGGCTGAACTATGGCTACACCTTC. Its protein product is CASSDASSRGLNYGYTF.